This T cell receptor (beta chain) came from a study of blood T cell repertoires in COVID-19. Produced via immunoSEQ multiplex PCR; TCRdb's table is partial and in-frame only. The repertoire holds 110,000 to 150,000 clones, about 87% seen once, with around 10% in the top ten. Per the germline V gene, CDR1 is SEHNR and CDR2 is FQNEAQ (reference sequence). Trimming took off 2 bases at V and 6 bases at J, with 4 bases between the two ends. CDR3 size: 12 residues. The specimen was PBMCs or T cells enriched from blood (not recorded which). This receptor was identified in a man aged 60-69 years who had recovered from COVID-19. The chain uses TRBV7-9 and TRBJ2-2; no clear D. The CDR3 nucleotides read TGTGCCAGCAGCTTATCGGCCGGGGAGCTGTTTTTT. This sequence encodes CASSLSAGELFF.